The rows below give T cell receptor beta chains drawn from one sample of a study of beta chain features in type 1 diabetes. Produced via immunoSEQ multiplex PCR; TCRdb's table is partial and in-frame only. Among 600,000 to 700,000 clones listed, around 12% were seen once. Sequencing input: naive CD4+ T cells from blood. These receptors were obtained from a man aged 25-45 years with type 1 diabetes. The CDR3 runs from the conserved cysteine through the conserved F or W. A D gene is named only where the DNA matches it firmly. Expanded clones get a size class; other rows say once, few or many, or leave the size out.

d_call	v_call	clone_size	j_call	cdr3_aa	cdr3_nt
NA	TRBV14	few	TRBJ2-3	CASSWGPKWDF	TGTGCCAGCAGCTGGGGACCCAAATGGGATTTT
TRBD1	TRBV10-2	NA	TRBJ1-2	CASRPKTGSNYGYTF	TGCGCCAGCAGACCTAAGACAGGGTCTAACTATGGCTACACCTTC
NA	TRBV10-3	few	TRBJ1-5	CASSDTGYLQPQHF	TGTGCCAGCAGTGATACAGGGTACCTCCAGCCCCAGCATTTT
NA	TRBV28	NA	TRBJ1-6	CASSLALEKRSPLHF	TGTGCCAGCAGTTTAGCCCTCGAAAAAAGGTCACCCCTCCACTTT
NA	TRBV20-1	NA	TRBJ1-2	CSAPVSYGYIF	TGCAGTGCCCCCGTTTCGTATGGCTACATCTTC
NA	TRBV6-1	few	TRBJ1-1	CASSEIGEGEAFF	TGTGCCAGCAGTGAGATCGGGGAGGGTGAAGCTTTCTTT
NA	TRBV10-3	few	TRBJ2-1	CAISESRTANNEQFF	TGTGCCATCAGTGAGTCTAGGACAGCGAACAATGAGCAGTTCTTC
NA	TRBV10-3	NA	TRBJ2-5	CAIRNEGETQYF	TGTGCCATCAGGAACGAGGGAGAGACCCAGTACTTC
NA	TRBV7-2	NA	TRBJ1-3	CASSLGSGNTIYF	TGTGCCAGCAGCTTAGGTAGTGGAAACACCATATATTTT
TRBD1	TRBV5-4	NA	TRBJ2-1	CASSQGQGPYNEQFF	TGTGCCAGCAGCCAGGGACAGGGGCCTTACAATGAGCAGTTCTTC
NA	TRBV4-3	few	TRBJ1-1	CASSQEEDTEAFF	TGCGCCAGCAGCCAAGAGGAAGACACTGAAGCTTTCTTT
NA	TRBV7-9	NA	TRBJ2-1	CASRTAGYNEQFF	TGTGCCAGCAGGACCGCCGGCTACAATGAGCAGTTCTTC
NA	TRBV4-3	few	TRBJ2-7	CASSLGPENYEQYF	TGCGCCAGCAGCCTGGGTCCGGAGAACTACGAGCAGTACTTC
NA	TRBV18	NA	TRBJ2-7	CASSPGTSGSEQYF	TGTGCCAGCTCACCCGGGACGTCCGGGAGCGAGCAGTACTTC
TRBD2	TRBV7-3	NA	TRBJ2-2	CASSSVGTSGGVELFF	TGTGCCAGCAGTTCTGTAGGGACTAGCGGGGGAGTGGAGCTGTTTTTT
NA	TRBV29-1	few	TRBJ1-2	CSVEGADYGYTF	TGCAGCGTTGAAGGGGCAGACTATGGCTACACCTTC
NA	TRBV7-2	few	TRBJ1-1	CASSVGMANTEAFF	TGTGCCAGCAGCGTGGGAATGGCGAACACTGAAGCTTTCTTT
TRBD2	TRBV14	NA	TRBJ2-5	CASSQESGLAGAIQETQYF	TGTGCCAGCAGCCAAGAATCGGGACTAGCGGGGGCCATCCAAGAGACCCAGTACTTC
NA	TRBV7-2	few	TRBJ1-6	CASRPGPDNSPLHF	TGTGCCAGCAGACCGGGACCGGATAATTCACCCCTCCACTTT
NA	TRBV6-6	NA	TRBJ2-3	CASTRSGTDTQYF	TGTGCCAGCACCAGAAGTGGTACAGATACGCAGTATTTT
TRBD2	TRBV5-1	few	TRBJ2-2	CASTSGTTNTGELFF	TGCGCCAGCACCTCGGGGACTACGAACACCGGGGAGCTGTTTTTT
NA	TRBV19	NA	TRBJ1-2	CAIGTPKGNYGYTF	TGTGCCATCGGAACTCCAAAGGGGAACTATGGCTACACCTTC
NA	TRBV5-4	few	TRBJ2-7	CASSSDLRGQRAYEQYF	TGTGCCAGCAGCTCCGACCTCAGAGGTCAGCGAGCCTACGAGCAGTACTTC
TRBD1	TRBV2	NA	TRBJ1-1	CASSLQGGNTEAFF	TGTGCCAGCAGTCTCCAGGGGGGGAACACTGAAGCTTTCTTT
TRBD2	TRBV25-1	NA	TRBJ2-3	CASSFGAGGRADTQYF	TGTGCCAGCAGTTTCGGCGCGGGGGGGAGGGCAGATACGCAGTATTTT
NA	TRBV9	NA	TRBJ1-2	CASSIGGDGYGYTF	TGTGCCAGCAGCATAGGAGGGGATGGCTATGGCTACACCTTC
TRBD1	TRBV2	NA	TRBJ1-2	CARGQEGYGYTF	TGTGCCAGGGGACAGGAGGGCTATGGCTACACCTTC
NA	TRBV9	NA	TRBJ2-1	CASSVTTVSSYNEQFF	TGTGCCAGCAGCGTTACTACCGTTAGCTCCTACAATGAGCAGTTCTTC
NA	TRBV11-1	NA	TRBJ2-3	CASSSHPGQDTQYF	TGTGCCAGCAGCTCACATCCCGGGCAAGATACGCAGTATTTT
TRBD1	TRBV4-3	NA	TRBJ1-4	CASSPRTGAANEKLFF	TGCGCCAGCAGCCCCCGGACAGGGGCAGCTAATGAAAAACTGTTTTTT
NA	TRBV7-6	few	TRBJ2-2	CASSRRNKGPSNTGELFF	TGTGCCAGCAGCCGACGAAATAAAGGCCCTTCGAACACCGGGGAGCTGTTTTTT
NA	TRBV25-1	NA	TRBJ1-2	CASSERIALNGYTF	TGTGCCAGCAGTGAAAGGATAGCGCTCAATGGCTACACCTTC
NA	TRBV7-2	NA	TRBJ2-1	CASSLAWRAGEQFF	TGTGCCAGCAGCTTAGCGTGGAGGGCGGGGGAGCAGTTCTTC
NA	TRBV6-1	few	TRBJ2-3	CASSEATGTNTDTQYF	TGTGCCAGCAGTGAAGCAACCGGGACAAACACAGATACGCAGTATTTT
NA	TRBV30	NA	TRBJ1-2	CAWTLGEYNGYTF	TGTGCCTGGACCCTGGGGGAATATAATGGCTACACCTTC
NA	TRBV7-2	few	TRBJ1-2	CASSNVGESYGYTF	TGTGCCAGCAGTAATGTAGGAGAATCCTATGGCTACACCTTC
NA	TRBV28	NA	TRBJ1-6	CASTPDWGTPNSPLHF	TGTGCCAGCACCCCGGACTGGGGGACACCTAATTCACCCCTCCACTTT
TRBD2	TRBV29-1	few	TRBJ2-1	CSVEALLGLAGDEFF	TGCAGCGTTGAAGCTTTGTTAGGCCTAGCGGGGGATGAGTTCTTC
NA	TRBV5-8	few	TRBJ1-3	CASSLDGNTIYF	TGTGCCAGCAGCTTGGATGGGAACACCATATATTTT
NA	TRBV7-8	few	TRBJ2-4	CASSLAGGEVNIQYF	TGTGCCAGCAGCTTAGCTGGGGGTGAGGTGAACATTCAGTACTTC
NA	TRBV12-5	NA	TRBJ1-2	CASGLVPGDGYTF	TGTGCTAGTGGTTTGGTACCAGGGGACGGCTACACCTTC
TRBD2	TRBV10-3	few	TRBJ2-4	CAISESAGGLAKNIQYF	TGTGCCATCAGTGAATCAGCGGGGGGGCTAGCCAAAAACATTCAGTACTTC
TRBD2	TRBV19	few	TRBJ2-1	CASSSGGGGEQFF	TGTGCCAGTAGTAGCGGGGGAGGAGGTGAGCAGTTCTTC
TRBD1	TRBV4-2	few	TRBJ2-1	CASSQAGQGVYNEQFF	TGTGCCAGCAGCCAGGCCGGACAGGGGGTCTACAATGAGCAGTTCTTC